This T cell receptor (beta chain) emerged from a study of CD8 T cells in Susac syndrome. The CDR3 spans 15 residues. Unmatched junction bases numbered 6, after V lost 7 bases and J lost 4 bases. Germline CDR1 reads KGHSY; CDR2 reads FQNENV. An input of about 0.5 to 1 ug of RNA was subjected to reverse transcription using random hexamers. Coverage of TCR beta CDR3 amplification by immunoSEQ multiplex PCR extended to 54 Vbeta and 13 Jbeta. TCRdb passed the immunoSEQ multiplex PCR reads through MiXCR, listing each CDR3 protein once. The sample consists of 55,000 to 70,000 distinct CDR3 sequences, over 90% of them appearing once. Healthy donors constituted the controls, which were matched for age and sex. The TEMRA cells underwent FACS enrichment, while the CD8+ and CD4+ T cells underwent negative isolation.

The chain combines TRBV16 with TRBJ2-1; 11 positions agree with TRBD2. Sequencing was done on a sample of CD8+ T cells from PBMCs. This clonotype was sampled from a human donor in good health. CDR3 protein: CASTPASGGYNEQFF. CDR3 nucleotide sequence: TGTGCCAGCACCCCAGCTAGCGGGGGGTACAATGAGCAGTTCTTC.